The 8 T cell receptor beta chains listed next were all sequenced from one sample in a study of blood T cell repertoires in COVID-19. The method was immunoSEQ multiplex PCR; TCRdb's version includes in-frame clones alone and lacks a portion of them. The top ten clones hold approximately 3.8% of a sample with approximately 150,000 clones, about nine tenths of them seen once. The sequenced sample consisted of PBMCs or T cells enriched from blood (not recorded which). Receptor source: a woman aged 40 to 49 who had been exposed to COVID-19.

This clone was counted at least ten times. This sequence joins TRBV11-2 and TRBJ1-5, with unresolved D. V was trimmed by 4 bases and J by 10 bases, leaving 11 bases between them. CDR3 length equals 12 residues. The germline V gene has CDR1 SGHAT and CDR2 FQNNGV. CDR3 bases: TGTGCCAGCAGCTCTCCTCCCTCTCCCCAGCATTTT. Protein: CASSSPPSPQHF.

The rearrangement links TRBV10-2 to TRBJ1-5; the D gene is possibly TRBD1 (6 bases). CDR3 length: 15 residues. V lost 7 bases, J lost 4 bases, and 17 bases lay in between. CDR1 and CDR2 (germline): WSHSY, SAAADI. CDR3 sequence reads: CASMRGGARNQPQHF. CDR3 coding DNA: TGCGCCAGCATGAGAGGGGGGGCGCGGAATCAGCCCCAGCATTTT.

This clone was found once. This chain connects TRBV19 to TRBJ2-7; D is perhaps TRBD1 (6 bases). V was pared by 9 bases and J by 3 bases, with 15 bases between. The germline V gene encodes CDR1 LNHDA and CDR2 SQIVND (reference sequence). The CDR3 has 13 amino acids. This CDR3 reads CASGSQGSYEQYF. As DNA, the CDR3 is TGTGCCAGCGGAAGCCAGGGGAGCTACGAGCAGTACTTC.

J is TRBJ2-1 and V is TRBV19; 14 nucleotides line up with TRBD2. CDR1 and CDR2 from the germline V gene are LNHDA and SQIVND (reference sequence). The CDR3 extends over 16 amino acids. Unmatched junction bases numbered 8, after V lost 4 bases and J lost 9 bases. CDR3 coding DNA: TGTGCCAGTAGTAAGGGGGTAGGGACTAGCGGGAGTGAGCAGTTCTTC. It codes for CASSKGVGTSGSEQFF.

V is TRBV2 and J is TRBJ1-2; the match to TRBD1 covers 8 bases. Per the germline V gene, CDR1 is SNHLY and CDR2 is FYNNEI. Germline trimming cut 8 bases from V and 4 bases from J; bases unmatched to any gene: 6. CDR3 length: 13 amino acids. The CDR3 spells CASRTGPSYGYTF. The CDR3 DNA sequence: TGTGCCAGCCGGACAGGGCCGAGCTATGGCTACACCTTC.

The chain uses TRBV18 and TRBJ1-1; 8 bases match TRBD1. V lost 4 bases and J lost 1; bases outside the gene matches: 2. The CDR3 length is 14 residues. Looked up from germline, CDR1 is KGHSH and CDR2 is LQKENI. CDR3 sequence: CASSRQGRNTEAFF. For the CDR3, the DNA is TGTGCCAGCTCACGACAGGGGCGGAACACTGAAGCTTTCTTT.

The chain employs TRBV15 and TRBJ2-7; 7 bases agree with TRBD1. The germline V gene encodes CDR1 LNHNV and CDR2 YYDKDF (reference sequence). Trimming cost V 5 bases and J 0 bases; bases outside gene matches: 4. The CDR3 runs to 14 residues. CDR3 nucleotide sequence: TGTGCCACCAGCGAACGGGACAGCTCCTACGAGCAGTACTTC. It is translated as CATSERDSSYEQYF.

V usage is TRBV7-6 and J usage is TRBJ2-3; D is unresolved. In germline, CDR1 is SGHVS, CDR2 FNYEAQ. The V and J ends lost 2 bases and 1 base respectively, with 13 bases between them. The CDR3 spans 16 residues. The CDR3 here is CASSLSPLGGTDTQYF. The CDR3 DNA reads as TGTGCCAGCAGCTTAAGCCCCCTCGGTGGCACAGATACGCAGTATTTT.